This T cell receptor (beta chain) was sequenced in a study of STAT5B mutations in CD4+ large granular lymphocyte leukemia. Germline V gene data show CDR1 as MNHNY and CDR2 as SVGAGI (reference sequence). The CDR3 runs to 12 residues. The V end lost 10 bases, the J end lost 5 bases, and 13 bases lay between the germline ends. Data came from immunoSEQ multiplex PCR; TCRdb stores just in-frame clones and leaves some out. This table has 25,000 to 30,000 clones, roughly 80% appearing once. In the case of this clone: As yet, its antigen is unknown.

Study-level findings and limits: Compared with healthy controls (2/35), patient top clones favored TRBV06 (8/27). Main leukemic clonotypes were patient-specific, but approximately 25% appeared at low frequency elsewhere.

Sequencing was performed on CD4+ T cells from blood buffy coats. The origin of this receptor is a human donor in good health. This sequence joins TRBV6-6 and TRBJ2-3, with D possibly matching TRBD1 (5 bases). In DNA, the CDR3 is TGTGCCACACAAATGACAGTAGATACGCAGTATTTT. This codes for CATQMTVDTQYF.